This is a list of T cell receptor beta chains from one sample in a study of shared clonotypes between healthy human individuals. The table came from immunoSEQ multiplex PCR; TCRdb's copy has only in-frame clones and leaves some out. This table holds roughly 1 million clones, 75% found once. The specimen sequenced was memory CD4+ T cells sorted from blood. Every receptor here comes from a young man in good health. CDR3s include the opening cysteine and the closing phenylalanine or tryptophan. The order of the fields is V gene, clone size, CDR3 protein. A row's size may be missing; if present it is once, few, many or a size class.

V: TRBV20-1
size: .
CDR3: CSVHLAGTQYF

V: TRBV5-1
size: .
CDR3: CASSLAGTGSYEQYF

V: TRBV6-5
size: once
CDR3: CASSYSKAGGPYEQYF

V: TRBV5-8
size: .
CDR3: CASSRRSKNTGELFF

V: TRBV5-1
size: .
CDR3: CASSLEGTKQETQYF

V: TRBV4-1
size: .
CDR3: CASSKSGTYNEQFF

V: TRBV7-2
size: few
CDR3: CASRWTVVSYEQYF

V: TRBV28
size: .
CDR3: CASGRSGNSGANVLTF

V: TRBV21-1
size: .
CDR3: CASSKERVYTEAFF

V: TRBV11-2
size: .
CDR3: CASSLDRNTQYF

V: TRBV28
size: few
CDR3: CASNRGAYGYTF

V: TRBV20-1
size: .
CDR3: CSARVWDEQFF

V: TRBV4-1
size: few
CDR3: CASSQGFGEGSRAQYF

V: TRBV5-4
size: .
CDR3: CASSLEGGNSPLHF

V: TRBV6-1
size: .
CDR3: CASSYAGAEAFF

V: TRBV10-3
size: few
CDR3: CATASGSSYEQYF

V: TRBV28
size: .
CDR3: CASGFPLANQPQHF

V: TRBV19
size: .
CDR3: CASSAPDRGSYGYTF

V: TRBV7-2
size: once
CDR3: CASRGAAQETQYF

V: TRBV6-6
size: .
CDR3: CASSLQQGAGEKLFF

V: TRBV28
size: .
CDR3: CASSFSGRGAKNIQYF